The 15 T cell receptor beta chains given below trace back to one sample, sequenced in a study of shared clonotypes between healthy human individuals. Terminally differentiated effector memory CD45RA+ cells were excluded by CCR7 positive selection of CD45RO-negative cells. Repertoires were generated with immunoSEQ multiplex PCR, while TCRdb's copy carries only in-frame clones and drops some. The data contain about 2 million clones, about 95% of them singletons. Sequenced input: naive CD8+ T cells sorted from blood. These receptor sequences come from a man aged 18 to 30 in good health.

The genes are TRBV7-2 and TRBJ1-4, with D possibly matching TRBD1 (5 bases). The CDR3 runs 20 residues. The V and J ends lost 0 bases and 2 bases respectively, with 22 bases between them. Germline lookup yields CDR1 SGHTA and CDR2 FQGNSA. CDR3 protein: CASSLAPLGLAGSTNEKLFF. DNA of the CDR3: TGTGCCAGCAGCTTAGCGCCGCTGGGACTAGCGGGCTCGACTAATGAAAAACTGTTTTTT. The entire variable domain, with the rest obtained from reference TRBV7-2 and TRBJ1-4, is as follows: GAGVSQSPSNKVTEKGKDVELRCDPISGHTALYWYRQSLGQGLEFLIYFQGNSAPDKSGLPSDRFSAERTGGSVSTLTIQRTQQEDSAVYLCASSLAPLGLAGSTNEKLFFGSGTQLSVL.

With regard to this clone: In the same sample, other DNA sequences code for this CDR3. V gene TRBV18 combines with J gene TRBJ2-5; D is perhaps TRBD2 (5 bases). Germline CDR1 is KGHSH and CDR2 is LQKENI. Trimming pared 3 bases from V and 3 bases from J, leaving 5 bases between. The CDR3 is made up of 12 amino acids. As DNA, the CDR3 is TGTGCCAGCTCACCCGGGGAAGAGACCCAGTACTTC. It specifies CASSPGEETQYF.

This chain links TRBV5-4 with TRBJ1-6; D is undetermined. In germline, CDR1 is SGHNT, CDR2 YYREEE (reference sequence). The CDR3 covers 15 residues. Trimming took off 0 bases at V and 7 bases at J, with 11 bases between the two ends. For the CDR3, the DNA is TGTGCCAGCAGCTTGGGTGCGGTCAGCAATTCACCCCTCCACTTT. It translates to CASSLGAVSNSPLHF.

For the CDR3, the DNA is TGTGCCAGTAGTCCTCAAGGACAGCCCGAAAAACTGTTTTTT. Translation gives CASSPQGQPEKLFF. The chain carries TRBV19 and TRBJ1-4, with D perhaps matching TRBD1 (6 bases). The CDR3 runs to 14 residues. Trimming removed 5 bases from V and 8 bases from J, with 15 bases in between. The V gene's germline CDR1 is LNHDA and CDR2 SQIVND (reference sequence).

The chain joins TRBV27 to TRBJ2-1; D might be TRBD2 (7 bases). The length of the CDR3 is 15 residues. V lost 6 bases and J 7 bases, leaving 19 bases between the germline ends. Germline V CDR1 and CDR2: MNHEY, SMNVEV (reference sequence). In nucleotides, the CDR3 is TGTGCCAGCAGCCCGGGGGGCGGGCCGAGAAATGAGCAGTTCTTC. It yields the protein CASSPGGGPRNEQFF.

This rearrangement joins TRBV28 to TRBJ2-2; 7 bases agree with TRBD1. V lost 7 bases to trimming and J lost 9 bases; unmatched junction nucleotides: 8. From germline, CDR1 is MDHEN and CDR2 SYDVKM. CDR3 length equals 13 residues. The CDR3 nucleotides read TGTGCCAGCAAGGGACAGTTTACCCGGGAGCTGTTTTTT. The encoded protein is CASKGQFTRELFF. Full variable domain (rest looked up from reference TRBV28 and TRBJ2-2): DVKVTQSSRYLVKRTGEKVFLECVQDMDHENMFWYRQDPGLGLRLIYFSYDVKMKEKGDIPEGYSVSREKKERFSLILESASTNQTSMYLCASKGQFTRELFFGEGSRLTVL.

V gene TRBV7-6 combines with J gene TRBJ1-1; 9 nucleotides agree with TRBD1. The germline V gene has CDR1 SGHVS and CDR2 FNYEAQ. The CDR3 runs to 17 residues. The trim removed 2 bases at V and 5 bases at J, leaving 12 bases unmatched. The CDR3 DNA reads TGTGCCAGCAGCTTATTCCCGGGACAGGGAATAGGGACTGAAGCTTTCTTT. Amino acids: CASSLFPGQGIGTEAFF.

A single count supports this clone. The chain is built from TRBV30 and TRBJ2-5; D uncertain. V was clipped by 3 bases and J by 4 bases, with 15 bases between them. Per germline, CDR1 GTSNPN and CDR2 SVGIG (reference sequence). This CDR3 spans 14 amino acids. CDR3 DNA sequence: TGTGCCTGGAGCCCGACAATGGCCGGAGAGACCCAGTACTTC. This codes for CAWSPTMAGETQYF.

This clone occurred a few times. The chain uses TRBV7-2 and TRBJ1-6, with 7 bases that match TRBD1. The CDR3 loop spans 15 amino acids. Looked up from germline, CDR1 is SGHTA and CDR2 is FQGNSA. Germline trimming cut 4 bases from V and 7 bases from J; bases unmatched to any gene: 7. Written as DNA, the CDR3 is TGTGCCAGCAGCTATCCCGGGACAGCGAATTCACCCCTCCACTTT. Amino acid sequence: CASSYPGTANSPLHF.

This clone occurred once. V and J are TRBV5-1 and TRBJ2-7; a weak D match, TRBD1 (5 bases). Germline loops: CDR1 SGHRS, CDR2 YFSETQ. The CDR3 runs 13 residues. Trimming took off 4 bases at V and 3 bases at J, with 11 bases between the two ends. The CDR3 DNA sequence: TGCGCCAGCAGCCCGACCGACAGCTACGAGCAGTACTTC. Protein sequence: CASSPTDSYEQYF.

The sample holds a few counts of this clone. The gene calls are TRBV9 and TRBJ2-7, with D hard to call. The CDR3 covers 14 residues. V lost 0 bases and J 0 bases, leaving 7 bases between the germline ends. In germline, CDR1 is SGDLS, CDR2 YYNGEE. CDR3 sequence (DNA): TGTGCCAGCAGCGTAGAAGAGTCCTCCTACGAGCAGTACTTC. Translated: CASSVEESSYEQYF.

V and J are TRBV30 and TRBJ2-7, with D unresolved. CDR1 is GTSNPN and CDR2 is SVGIG in the germline V gene (reference sequence). Trimming left V 2 bases short and J 2 bases short, with 13 bases between. The CDR3 is 14 amino acids. For the CDR3, the DNA is TGTGCCTGGAGTTATCAGGCCTACCCCTACGAGCAGTACTTC. This codes for CAWSYQAYPYEQYF.

The chain recombines TRBV5-1 with TRBJ2-3; D tentatively reads TRBD1 or TRBD2 (5 bases each). The CDR3 is 13 residues long. Germline CDR1 is SGHRS and CDR2 is YFSETQ. V lost 4 bases and J 4 bases, leaving 10 bases between the germline ends. The CDR3 spells CASSEGPSDTQYF. The CDR3 region has the DNA TGCGCCAGCAGCGAGGGACCTTCAGATACGCAGTATTTT.

In its sample, this clone was seen a few times. The V call is TRBV6-6, the J call TRBJ1-1, with no clear D. V gave up 4 bases and J gave up 2 bases, with 8 bases separating them. CDR1 is MNHNY, CDR2 SVGAGI, per germline (reference sequence). This CDR3 is 13 amino acids long. The CDR3 bases are TGTGCCAGCAGTTGGGCCGTTAACACTGAAGCTTTCTTT. Amino acid sequence: CASSWAVNTEAFF.

This chain joins TRBV4-1 and TRBJ2-3; 12 bases fit TRBD2. This CDR3 comprises 17 residues. From germline, CDR1 is MGHRA and CDR2 YSYEKL. J was trimmed by 4 bases and V by 1 base; bases with no gene match: 6. The CDR3 DNA reads TGCGCCAGCAGCCAAGGCCCTAGCGGGAGGGCAGCAGATACGCAGTATTTT. It codes for CASSQGPSGRAADTQYF.